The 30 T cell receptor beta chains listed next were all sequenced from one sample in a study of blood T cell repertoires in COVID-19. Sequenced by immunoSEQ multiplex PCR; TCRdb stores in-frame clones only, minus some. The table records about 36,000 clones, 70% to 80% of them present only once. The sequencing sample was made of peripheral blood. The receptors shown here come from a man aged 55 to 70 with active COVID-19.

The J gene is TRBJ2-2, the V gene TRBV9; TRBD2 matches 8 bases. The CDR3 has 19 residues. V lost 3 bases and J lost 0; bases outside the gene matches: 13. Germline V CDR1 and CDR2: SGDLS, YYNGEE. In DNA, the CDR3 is TGTGCCAGCAGCGGGGGGTTTGGTCAGCGGGAGTCGAACACCGGGGAGCTGTTTTTT. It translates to CASSGGFGQRESNTGELFF.

The CDR3 region is CASSPPVTGTDTQYF. Written as DNA, the CDR3 is TGTGCCAGCAGCCCACCCGTGACAGGGACAGATACGCAGTATTTT. The gene calls are TRBV5-5 and TRBJ2-3, with 7 nucleotides matching TRBD1. There are 15 residues in the CDR3. V shed 4 bases and J 3 bases; nucleotides not matched to a gene: 8. Germline V lookup: CDR1 SGHKS, CDR2 YYEKEE (reference sequence).

CDR3 region: CASSLAGTGDGYTF. The CDR3 DNA sequence: TGTGCCAGCTCACTTGCCGGGACAGGAGATGGCTACACCTTC. The chain recombines TRBV18 with TRBJ1-2; TRBD1 matches at 8 bases. The V gene's germline CDR1 is KGHSH and CDR2 LQKENI. This CDR3 is 14 amino acids long. Trimming took 4 bases from V and 6 from J; bases not matched to a gene: 7.

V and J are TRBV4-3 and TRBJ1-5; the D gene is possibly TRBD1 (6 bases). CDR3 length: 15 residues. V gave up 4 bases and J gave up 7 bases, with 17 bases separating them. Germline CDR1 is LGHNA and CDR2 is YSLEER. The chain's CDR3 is CASSPSVQGWQPQHF. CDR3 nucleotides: TGCGCCAGCAGCCCCTCGGTACAGGGTTGGCAGCCCCAGCATTTT.

CDR3 in DNA: TGTGCCAGCAGCCAGGGTTCGGGTGGCTACACCTTC. Protein product: CASSQGSGGYTF. This chain links TRBV3-1 (or the pseudogene TRBV3-2) with TRBJ1-2; D remains unclear. This CDR3 spans 12 amino acids. Germline V CDR1 and CDR2: LGHDT, YNNKEL (reference sequence). V dropped 3 bases and J dropped 7 bases, with 9 bases sitting between them.

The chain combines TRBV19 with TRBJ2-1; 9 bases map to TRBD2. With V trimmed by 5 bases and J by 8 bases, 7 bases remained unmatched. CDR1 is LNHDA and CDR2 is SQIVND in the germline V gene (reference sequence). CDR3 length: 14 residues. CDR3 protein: CASSSGLASDEQFF. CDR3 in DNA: TGTGCCAGTAGTTCGGGACTAGCTTCCGATGAGCAGTTCTTC.

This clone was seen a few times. CDR3 nucleotide sequence: TGCGCCAGCAGTGACTACATGACAGGGTCTGATCCCACCGGGGAGCTGTTTTTT. Its translation is CASSDYMTGSDPTGELFF. The J gene is TRBJ2-2, the V gene TRBV10-1; 7 bases are a match to TRBD1. CDR3 length: 18 residues. The germline gives CDR1 WNHNN, CDR2 SYGVQD (reference sequence). Germline trimming cut 3 bases from V and 4 bases from J; bases unmatched to any gene: 14.

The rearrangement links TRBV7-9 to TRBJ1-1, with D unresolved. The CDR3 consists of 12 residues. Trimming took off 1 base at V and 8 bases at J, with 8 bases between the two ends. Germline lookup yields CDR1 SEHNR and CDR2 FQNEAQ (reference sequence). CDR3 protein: CASSLDAREAFF. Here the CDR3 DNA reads TGTGCCAGCAGCTTAGACGCCAGAGAAGCTTTCTTT.

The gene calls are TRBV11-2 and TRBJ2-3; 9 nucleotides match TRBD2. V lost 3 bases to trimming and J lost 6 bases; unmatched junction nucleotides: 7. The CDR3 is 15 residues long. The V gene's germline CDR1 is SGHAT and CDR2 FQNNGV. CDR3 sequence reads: CASSFSGTSWDTQYF. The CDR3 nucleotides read TGTGCCAGCAGCTTTTCCGGGACTAGCTGGGATACGCAGTATTTT.

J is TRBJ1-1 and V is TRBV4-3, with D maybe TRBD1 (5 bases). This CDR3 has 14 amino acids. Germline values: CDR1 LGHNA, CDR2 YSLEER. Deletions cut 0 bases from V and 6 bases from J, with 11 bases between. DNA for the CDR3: TGCGCCAGCAGCCAAGATCGGGGGACTCCTGAAGCTTTCTTT. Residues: CASSQDRGTPEAFF.

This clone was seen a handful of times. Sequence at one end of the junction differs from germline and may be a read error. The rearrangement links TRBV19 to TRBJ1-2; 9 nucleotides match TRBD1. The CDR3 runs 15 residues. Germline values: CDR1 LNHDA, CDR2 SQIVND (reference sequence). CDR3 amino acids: CATHPGTGSSYRYTF. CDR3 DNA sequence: TGTGCCACCCACCCCGGGACAGGGAGCTCCTATCGCTACACCTTC.

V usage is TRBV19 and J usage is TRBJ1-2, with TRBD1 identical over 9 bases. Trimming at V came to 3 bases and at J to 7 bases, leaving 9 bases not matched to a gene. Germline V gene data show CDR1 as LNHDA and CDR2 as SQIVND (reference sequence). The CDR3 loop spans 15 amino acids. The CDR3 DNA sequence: TGTGCCAGTAGTATTGGGAAACAGGGGGCTGGTGGCTACACCTTC. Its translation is CASSIGKQGAGGYTF.

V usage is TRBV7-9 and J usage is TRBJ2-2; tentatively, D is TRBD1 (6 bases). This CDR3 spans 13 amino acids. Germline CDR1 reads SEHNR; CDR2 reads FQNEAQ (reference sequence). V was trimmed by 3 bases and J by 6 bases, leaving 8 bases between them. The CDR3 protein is CASSLGTPGELFF. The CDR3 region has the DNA TGTGCCAGCAGCTTGGGGACACCCGGGGAGCTGTTTTTT.

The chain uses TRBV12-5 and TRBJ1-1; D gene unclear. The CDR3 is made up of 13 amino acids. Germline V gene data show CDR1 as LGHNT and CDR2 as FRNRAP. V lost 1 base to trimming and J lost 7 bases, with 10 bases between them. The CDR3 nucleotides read TGTGCTAGTGGTTTGGAGCCCGGTGGTGAAGCTTTCTTT. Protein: CASGLEPGGEAFF.

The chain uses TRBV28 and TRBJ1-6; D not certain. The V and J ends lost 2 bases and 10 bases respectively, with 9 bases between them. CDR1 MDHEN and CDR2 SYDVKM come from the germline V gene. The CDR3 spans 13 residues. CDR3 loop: CASSLTRLSPLHF. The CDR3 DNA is TGTGCCAGCAGTTTAACGAGGTTGTCACCCCTCCACTTT. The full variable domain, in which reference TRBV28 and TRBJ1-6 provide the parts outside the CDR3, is DVKVTQSSRYLVKRTGEKVFLECVQDMDHENMFWYRQDPGLGLRLIYFSYDVKMKEKGDIPEGYSVSREKKERFSLILESASTNQTSMYLCASSLTRLSPLHFGNGTRLTVT.

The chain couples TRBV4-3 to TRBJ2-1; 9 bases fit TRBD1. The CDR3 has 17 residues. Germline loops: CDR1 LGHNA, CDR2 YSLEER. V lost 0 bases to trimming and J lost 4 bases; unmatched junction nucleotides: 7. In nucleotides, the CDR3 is TGCGCCAGCAGCCAAGATCGGGTGGACAGGGGTTACAATGAGCAGTTCTTC. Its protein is CASSQDRVDRGYNEQFF.

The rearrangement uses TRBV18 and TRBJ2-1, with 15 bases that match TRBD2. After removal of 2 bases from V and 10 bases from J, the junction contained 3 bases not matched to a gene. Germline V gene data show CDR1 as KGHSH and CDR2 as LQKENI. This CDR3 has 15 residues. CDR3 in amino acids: CASSPRTSGRGEQFF. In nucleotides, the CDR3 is TGTGCCAGCTCACCAAGGACTAGCGGGAGGGGCGAGCAGTTCTTC.

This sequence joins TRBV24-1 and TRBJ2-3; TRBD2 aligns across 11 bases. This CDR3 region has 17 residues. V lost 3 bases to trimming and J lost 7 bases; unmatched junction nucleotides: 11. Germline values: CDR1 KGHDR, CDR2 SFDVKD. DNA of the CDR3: TGTGCCACCAGTGATCCCCGGGGTAGCGGGGGGGCATATACGCAGTATTTT. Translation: CATSDPRGSGGAYTQYF.

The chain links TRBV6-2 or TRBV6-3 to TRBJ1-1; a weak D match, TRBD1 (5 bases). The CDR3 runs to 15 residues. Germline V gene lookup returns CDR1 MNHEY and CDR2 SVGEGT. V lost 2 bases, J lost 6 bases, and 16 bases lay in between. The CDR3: CASSYPGQGGPEAFF. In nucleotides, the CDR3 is TGTGCCAGCAGTTACCCCGGACAAGGAGGGCCTGAAGCTTTCTTT.

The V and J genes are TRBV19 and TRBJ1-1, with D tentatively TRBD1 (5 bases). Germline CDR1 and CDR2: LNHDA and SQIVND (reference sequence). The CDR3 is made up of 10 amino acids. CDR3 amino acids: CSTGNTEAFF. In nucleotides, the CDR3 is TGTAGCACAGGAAACACTGAAGCTTTCTTT.

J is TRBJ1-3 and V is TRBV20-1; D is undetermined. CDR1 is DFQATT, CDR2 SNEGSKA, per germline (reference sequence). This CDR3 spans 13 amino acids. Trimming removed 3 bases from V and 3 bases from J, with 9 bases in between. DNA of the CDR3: TGCAGTGCTAGTCGCGGCATTGGAAACACCATATATTTT. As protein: CSASRGIGNTIYF.

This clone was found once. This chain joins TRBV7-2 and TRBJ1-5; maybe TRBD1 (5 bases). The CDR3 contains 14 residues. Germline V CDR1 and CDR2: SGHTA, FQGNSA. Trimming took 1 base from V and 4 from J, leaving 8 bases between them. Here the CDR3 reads CASSLGGGNQPQHF. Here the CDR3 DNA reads TGTGCCAGCAGCTTAGGGGGGGGTAATCAGCCCCAGCATTTT.

CDR3: CASSLDSYYGYTF. In DNA form, the CDR3 reads TGTGCCAGCAGTCTCGACAGCTACTATGGCTACACCTTC. The chain employs TRBV12-3 or TRBV12-4 and TRBJ1-2; TRBD1 is a possible D gene (5 bases). The CDR3 has 13 amino acids. With 5 bases removed from V and 3 bases from J, the gap between germline ends came to 10 bases.

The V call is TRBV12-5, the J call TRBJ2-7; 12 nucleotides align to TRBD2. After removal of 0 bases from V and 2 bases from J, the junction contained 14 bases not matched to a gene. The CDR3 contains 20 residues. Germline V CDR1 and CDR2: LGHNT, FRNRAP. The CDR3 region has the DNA TGTGCTAGTGGTTTGGTACTGTCAGATTTAAGGACTAGCGGGGCCTACGAGCAGTACTTC. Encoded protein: CASGLVLSDLRTSGAYEQYF. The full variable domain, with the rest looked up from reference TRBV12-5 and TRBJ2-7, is DARVTQTPRHKVTEMGQEVTMRCQPILGHNTVFWYRQTMMQGLELLAYFRNRAPLDDSGMPKDRFSAEMPDATLATLKIQPSEPRDSAVYFCASGLVLSDLRTSGAYEQYFGPGTRLTVT.

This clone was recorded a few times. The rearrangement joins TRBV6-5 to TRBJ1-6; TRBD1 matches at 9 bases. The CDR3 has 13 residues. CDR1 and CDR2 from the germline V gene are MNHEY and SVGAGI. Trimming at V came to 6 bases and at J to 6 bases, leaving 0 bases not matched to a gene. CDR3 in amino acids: CASRTGGNSPLHF. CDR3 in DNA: TGTGCCAGCAGGACAGGGGGTAATTCACCCCTCCACTTT.

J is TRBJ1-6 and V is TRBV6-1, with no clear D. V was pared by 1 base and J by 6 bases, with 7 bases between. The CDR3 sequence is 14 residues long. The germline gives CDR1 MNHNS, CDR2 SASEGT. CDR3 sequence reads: CASSEGSPNSPLHF. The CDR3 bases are TGTGCCAGCAGTGAAGGGAGCCCTAATTCACCCCTCCACTTT.

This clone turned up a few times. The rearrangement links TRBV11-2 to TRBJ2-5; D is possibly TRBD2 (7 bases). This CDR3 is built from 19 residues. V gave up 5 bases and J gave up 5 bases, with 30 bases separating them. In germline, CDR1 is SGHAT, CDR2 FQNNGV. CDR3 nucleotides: TGTGCCAGCAGCCCGACCGGAGAACTACGCGGGGGCGCCCGGGAGACCCAGTACTTC. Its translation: CASSPTGELRGGARETQYF.

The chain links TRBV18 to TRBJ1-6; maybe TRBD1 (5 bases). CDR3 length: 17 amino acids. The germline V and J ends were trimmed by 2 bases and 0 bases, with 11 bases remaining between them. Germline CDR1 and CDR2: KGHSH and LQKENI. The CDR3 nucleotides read TGTGCCAGCTCACCATTCCAGGGCCCCTCCTATAATTCACCCCTCCACTTT. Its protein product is CASSPFQGPSYNSPLHF. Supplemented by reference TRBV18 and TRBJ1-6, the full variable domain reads NAGVMQNPRHLVRRRGQEARLRCSPMKGHSHVYWYRQLPEEGLKFMVYLQKENIIDESGMPKERFSAEFPKEGPSILRIQQVVRGDSAAYFCASSPFQGPSYNSPLHFGNGTRLTVT.

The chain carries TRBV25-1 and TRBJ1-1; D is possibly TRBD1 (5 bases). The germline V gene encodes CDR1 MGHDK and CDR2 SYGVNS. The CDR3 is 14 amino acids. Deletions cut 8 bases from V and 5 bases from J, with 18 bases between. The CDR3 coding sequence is TGTGCCAGCGGCCTTGGGACGGGGGGGACTGAAGCTTTCTTT. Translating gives CASGLGTGGTEAFF.

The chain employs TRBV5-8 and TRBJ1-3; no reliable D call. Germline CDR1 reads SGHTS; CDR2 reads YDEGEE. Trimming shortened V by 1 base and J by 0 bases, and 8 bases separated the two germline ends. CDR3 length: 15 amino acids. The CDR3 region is CASSLFLTSGNTIYF. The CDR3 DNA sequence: TGTGCCAGCAGCTTGTTTCTAACCTCTGGAAACACCATATATTTT.